These 23 T cell receptor beta chains were sequenced from one sample in a study of T cell responses to AZD1222 COVID-19 vaccine. The data were produced by immunoSEQ multiplex PCR, yet TCRdb's version contains in-frame clones alone and is incomplete. The profile shows some 130,000 clones, 70% to 90% of them singletons. Sequencing used peripheral blood, obtained on day 0 of AZD1222 vaccination. The source of these receptors is an adult in good health.

The chain has TRBV3-1 (or the pseudogene TRBV3-2) and TRBJ1-2, with D possibly matching TRBD1 (6 bases). CDR1 is LGHDT and CDR2 is YNNKEL in the germline V gene (reference sequence). CDR3 length: 16 amino acids. V was cut by 1 base and J by 6 bases, with 18 bases left in between. The CDR3 nucleotides are TGTGCCAGCAGCCAAGGGATGGGGGCCCGGTGGCATGGCTACACCTTC. It is translated as CASSQGMGARWHGYTF.

This clone was seen only once. J is TRBJ1-1 and V is TRBV14, with D unclear. The CDR3 has 14 amino acids. The germline CDR1 and CDR2 sequences are SGHDN and FVKESK. V lost 1 base to trimming and J lost 1 base, with 7 bases between them. The CDR3 region is CASSQALQNTEAFF. CDR3 sequence (DNA): TGTGCCAGCAGCCAAGCGCTACAGAACACTGAAGCTTTCTTT. Complete variable domain (other parts from reference TRBV14 and TRBJ1-1): EAGVTQFPSHSVIEKGQTVTLRCDPISGHDNLYWYRRVMGKEIKFLLHFVKESKQDESGMPNNRFLAERTGGTYSTLKVQPAELEDSGVYFCASSQALQNTEAFFGQGTRLTVV.

This chain connects TRBV7-8 to TRBJ1-1; 9 bases are shared with TRBD1. Germline CDR1 SGHVS, CDR2 FQNEAQ. This CDR3 spans 14 amino acids. Germline trimming cut 11 bases from V and 2 bases from J; bases unmatched to any gene: 9. The CDR3 coding sequence is TGTGCCTCTTATCCGGGACAGGGTAACACTGAAGCTTTCTTT. Encoded protein: CASYPGQGNTEAFF.

This rearrangement joins TRBV4-3 to TRBJ2-7; D is undetermined. This CDR3 spans 14 amino acids. The V gene's germline CDR1 is LGHNA and CDR2 YSLEER. V was clipped by 1 base and J by 3 bases, with 10 bases between them. The DNA for the CDR3 is TGCGCCAGCAGCCAAGTTAGGGCGGACTACGAGCAGTACTTC. Translation gives CASSQVRADYEQYF.

This chain links TRBV7-6 with TRBJ1-6; D gene uncertain. The V end was cut by 0 bases, the J end by 10 bases, with 16 bases between. Per the germline V gene, CDR1 is SGHVS and CDR2 is FNYEAQ. The CDR3 is made up of 16 amino acids. DNA of the CDR3: TGTGCCAGCAGCTTAGCAGGGCAGCCTAGGAGCTCACCCCTCCACTTT. This gives the protein CASSLAGQPRSSPLHF. Supplemented by reference TRBV7-6 and TRBJ1-6, the full variable domain reads GAGVSQSPRYKVTKRGQDVALRCDPISGHVSLYWYRQALGQGPEFLTYFNYEAQQDKSGLPNDRFSAERPEGSISTLTIQRTEQRDSAMYRCASSLAGQPRSSPLHFGNGTRLTVT.

This chain uses TRBV7-9 with TRBJ1-1; 9 bases fit TRBD1. Germline values: CDR1 SEHNR, CDR2 FQNEAQ (reference sequence). This CDR3 has 19 residues. J gave up 0 bases and V 0 bases, and 11 bases lay outside the gene matches. The CDR3 bases are TGTGCCAGCAGCTTAGCGCTCCCGACAGGGGGTAAGGTGAACACTGAAGCTTTCTTT. Protein sequence: CASSLALPTGGKVNTEAFF.

The chain uses TRBV28 and TRBJ1-5, with a tentative D call TRBD1 (5 bases). Germline CDR1 reads MDHEN; CDR2 reads SYDVKM. The CDR3 extends over 16 amino acids. Trimming removed 2 bases at V and 5 bases at J, with 16 bases between. CDR3 in DNA: TGTGCCAGCAGTTTAGGGGGTGGGGGAGCGCATCAGCCCCAGCATTTT. It specifies CASSLGGGGAHQPQHF.

This chain links TRBV28 with TRBJ1-5; D is perhaps TRBD1 (5 bases). This CDR3 contains 15 residues. The V end lost 3 bases, the J end lost 0 bases, and 9 bases lay between the germline ends. Germline V gene lookup returns CDR1 MDHEN and CDR2 SYDVKM. The CDR3 DNA reads TGTGCCAGCAGTTTGGGGGACGTTAGCAATCAGCCCCAGCATTTT. This translates into CASSLGDVSNQPQHF. Full variable domain (outside the CDR3, taken from reference TRBV28 and TRBJ1-5): DVKVTQSSRYLVKRTGEKVFLECVQDMDHENMFWYRQDPGLGLRLIYFSYDVKMKEKGDIPEGYSVSREKKERFSLILESASTNQTSMYLCASSLGDVSNQPQHFGDGTRLSIL.

The J gene is TRBJ2-1, the V gene TRBV9, with 9 positions matching TRBD1. V trimming: 4 bases; J trimming: 8 bases; junction bases outside the gene matches: 7. The CDR3 sequence is 14 residues long. Germline CDR1 SGDLS, CDR2 YYNGEE. The CDR3: CASSTGTGSHEQFF. CDR3 DNA: TGTGCCAGCAGCACCGGGACAGGGTCACATGAGCAGTTCTTC.

This chain links TRBV5-6 with TRBJ1-1; D gene ambiguous. The germline V gene has CDR1 SGHDT and CDR2 YYEEEE. This CDR3 contains 14 residues. Trimming took 1 base from V and 1 from J, leaving 8 bases between them. The CDR3 coding sequence is TGTGCCAGCAGCTTGAGTTGGGGGAACACTGAAGCTTTCTTT. Residues: CASSLSWGNTEAFF.

This sequence joins TRBV19 and TRBJ1-6; 8 bases align to TRBD1. From germline, CDR1 is LNHDA and CDR2 SQIVND (reference sequence). This CDR3 contains 13 residues. V shed 4 bases, J shed 9 bases, and the junction held 2 bases outside the gene matches. CDR3 region: CASSTTGASPLHF. CDR3 nucleotide sequence: TGTGCCAGTAGTACGACAGGGGCTTCACCCCTCCACTTT.

The V call is TRBV5-1, the J call TRBJ2-7, with D possibly TRBD1 on 5 matching bases. Germline CDR1 and CDR2: SGHRS and YFSETQ. The CDR3 contains 14 residues. V lost 2 bases, J lost 5 bases, and 14 bases lay in between. CDR3 protein: CASSFLGPGDEQYF. The CDR3 DNA sequence: TGCGCCAGCAGCTTTCTGGGGCCCGGAGACGAGCAGTACTTC.

The chain uses TRBV7-2 and TRBJ1-1; unclear D gene. CDR3 size: 16 residues. Trimming took off 1 base at V and 2 bases at J, with 14 bases between the two ends. CDR1 SGHTA and CDR2 FQGNSA come from the germline V gene. Here the CDR3 reads CASSLENVRRNTEAFF. In DNA, the CDR3 is TGTGCCAGCAGCTTAGAAAACGTCAGGCGAAACACTGAAGCTTTCTTT.

V gene TRBV21-1 combines with J gene TRBJ1-4. TRBV21-1 is shown as a pseudogene. The CDR3 length is 10 residues. The DNA of the CDR3 is TGTGCCAGTAGAACTGAAAAACTGTTTTTT. As protein: CASRTEKLFF.

This clone was found once. The J gene is TRBJ1-4, the V gene TRBV24-1, with a tentative D call TRBD1 (5 bases). The CDR3 loop spans 15 amino acids. The germline V and J ends were trimmed by 5 bases and 6 bases, with 15 bases remaining between them. Germline-derived CDR1 and CDR2 are KGHDR and SFDVKD. CDR3 protein: CATSAGDELYEKLFF. The CDR3 coding sequence is TGTGCCACCAGTGCTGGGGACGAATTGTATGAAAAACTGTTTTTT.

The chain has TRBV2 and TRBJ1-1; D remains unclear. Germline CDR1 SNHLY, CDR2 FYNNEI. The CDR3 is 13 amino acids. The V end was cut by 5 bases, the J end by 0 bases, with 7 bases between. The CDR3 is CASSFPVNTEAFF. DNA for the CDR3: TGTGCCAGCAGTTTCCCGGTGAACACTGAAGCTTTCTTT.

The rearrangement uses TRBV29-1 and TRBJ1-1; a possible D gene is TRBD1 (5 bases). This CDR3 contains 11 residues. V was clipped by 4 bases and J by 10 bases, with 13 bases between them. CDR1 SQVTM and CDR2 ANQGSEA come from the germline V gene. The CDR3 DNA reads TGCAGCGTTGCTGGAGGGGATCGAGCTTTCTTT. Protein: CSVAGGDRAFF.

This clone has a single count. The chain employs TRBV6-4 and TRBJ2-1; D not resolved. Germline V CDR1 and CDR2: MRHNA, SNTAGT. Trimming stripped 4 bases from V and 10 bases from J, with 14 bases between. The CDR3 totals 13 residues. CDR3 loop: CASSVNLLGEQFF. In nucleotides, the CDR3 is TGTGCCAGCAGTGTTAACCTCTTAGGCGAGCAGTTCTTC.

This clone has more than one count but fewer than ten. This same CDR3 is encoded by further DNA sequences in the sample. This sequence joins TRBV7-2 and TRBJ1-4; 7 bases fit TRBD1. V dropped 5 bases and J dropped 8; count of bases not matched to a gene: 2. This CDR3 has 12 residues. Germline V gene sequence: CDR1 SGHTA, CDR2 FQGNSA. CDR3 in amino acids: CASSLQGEKLFF. CDR3 sequence (DNA): TGTGCCAGCAGCCTACAGGGGGAAAAACTGTTTTTT.

CDR3 in amino acids: CASSFNTQYF. As DNA, the CDR3 is TGTGCCAGCAGTTTTAATACGCAGTATTTT. The rearrangement links TRBV28 to TRBJ2-3; D call uncertain. The CDR3 loop spans 10 amino acids. Trimming stripped 3 bases from V and 7 bases from J, with 2 bases between. CDR1 MDHEN and CDR2 SYDVKM come from the germline V gene.

V usage is TRBV28 and J usage is TRBJ2-7; 7 positions agree with TRBD1. Germline CDR1 is MDHEN and CDR2 is SYDVKM. Trimming took 2 bases from V and 3 from J; bases not matched to a gene: 7. There are 15 residues in the CDR3. The CDR3 sequence is CASSLADRVYYEQYF. In DNA, the CDR3 is TGTGCCAGCAGTTTAGCCGACAGGGTCTACTACGAGCAGTACTTC.

The sample holds a few counts of this clone. The V and J genes are TRBV7-9 and TRBJ1-6, with 7 bases fitting TRBD1. CDR3 size: 14 residues. V was clipped by 6 bases and J by 5 bases; unmatched bases: 4. From germline, CDR1 is SEHNR and CDR2 FQNEAQ (reference sequence). The CDR3 region has the DNA TGTGCCAGCAGTCCCGGGACAGATAATTCACCCCTCCACTTT. Its translation is CASSPGTDNSPLHF.

The rearrangement uses TRBV5-1 and TRBJ1-4; a weak D match, TRBD1 (6 bases). The V end lost 0 bases, the J end lost 7 bases, and 10 bases lay between the germline ends. The CDR3 has 14 amino acids. Germline V gene data show CDR1 as SGHRS and CDR2 as YFSETQ. The CDR3 here is CASSLEGVGEKLFF. For the CDR3, the DNA is TGCGCCAGCAGCTTGGAGGGGGTTGGTGAAAAACTGTTTTTT.